The text below deals with one TCR beta chain. Its antigen is unknown. A much larger clone is a single base away; this may be a read error. The entry originates in a study of molecular identifiers for immune sequencing clone quantification. Study summary: The replicate experiment used RNA from roughly 18,000 or 92,000 naive CD8 cells. This RNA was split into five aliquots, and four of them were sequenced.

CDR3 length: 14 residues. From germline, CDR1 is SGHRS and CDR2 YFSETQ. Library preparation followed earlier protocols using designated TCR primers. Each CDR3 protein is one row after TCRdb ran MiXCR on the PCR reads. The profile shows approximately 97,000 distinct CDR3 sequences, more than 20% of them singletons. Notes on the study in general: Whereas naive cells kept under 1% of molecules in clones above 20 RNA copies, such clones held over 97% in effectors.

Sorted naive CD8 T cells, 20,000 to 1,000,000, were sequenced from 10%, 30% or 50% RNA. Material for sequencing was naive CD8+ T cells from blood, with Jurkat cell RNA spiked in. The sample's subset: FACS-sorted CD8+CD4-CCR7+CD45RA+ naive T cells. This receptor was taken from a human donor in good health. Some libraries in this study had Jurkat cell RNA spiked in. The chain carries TRBV5-1 and TRBJ1-4; TRBD1 agrees at 7 bases. In DNA, the CDR3 is TGCGCCAGCGGCTTTGCAGGGGGTAATGAAAACCTGTTTTTT. Translating it yields CASGFAGGNENLFF.